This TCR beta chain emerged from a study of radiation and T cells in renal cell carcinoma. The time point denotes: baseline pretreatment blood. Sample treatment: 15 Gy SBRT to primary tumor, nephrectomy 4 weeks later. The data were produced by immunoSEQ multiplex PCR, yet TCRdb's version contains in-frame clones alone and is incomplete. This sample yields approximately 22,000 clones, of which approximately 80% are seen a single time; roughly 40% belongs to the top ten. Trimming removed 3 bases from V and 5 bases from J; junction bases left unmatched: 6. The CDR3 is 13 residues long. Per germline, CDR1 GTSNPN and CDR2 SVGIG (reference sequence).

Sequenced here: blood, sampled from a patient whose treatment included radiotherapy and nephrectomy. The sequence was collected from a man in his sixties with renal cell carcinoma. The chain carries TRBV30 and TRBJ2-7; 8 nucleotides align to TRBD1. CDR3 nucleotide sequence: TGTGCCTGGAGGAATACAGGGGGAAACGAGCAGTACTTC. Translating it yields CAWRNTGGNEQYF.